The rows below give T cell receptor beta chains drawn from one sample of a study of shared clonotypes between healthy human individuals. Some clones are missing from TCRdb's copy, which holds only in-frame ones; the method was immunoSEQ multiplex PCR. The top ten clones hold approximately 0.35% of a sample with 2 million to 2.5 million clones, roughly 93% of them seen once. Sequenced: naive CD4+ T cells from PBMCs. These receptors were collected from a man aged 18 to 29 in good health. Some clones in this sample may be carry-over from other donors' samples. The conserved cysteine and the conserved F or W are not part of the CDR3 here.

CDR3 protein: ASGIGAYEQY
J gene: TRBJ2-7
V gene: TRBV7-2

CDR3 protein: AISAPRDSEAF
J gene: TRBJ1-1
V gene: TRBV10-3

CDR3 protein: ASNDRTYEQY
J gene: TRBJ2-7
V gene: TRBV28

CDR3 protein: ASRKAPGNTIY
J gene: TRBJ1-3
V gene: TRBV6-1

CDR3 protein: ASSLAVTGNEQF
J gene: TRBJ2-1
V gene: TRBV7-9

CDR3 protein: ASSPLGPGQPQH
J gene: TRBJ1-5
V gene: TRBV28

CDR3 protein: ASSSGQGAGYT
J gene: TRBJ1-2
V gene: TRBV6-5

CDR3 protein: ASSLQGGGNTIY
J gene: TRBJ1-3
V gene: TRBV5-5

CDR3 protein: ASSLQGATYSYEQY
J gene: TRBJ2-7
V gene: TRBV12-1

CDR3 protein: AISGGLGRSVDGYT
J gene: TRBJ1-2
V gene: TRBV10-3

CDR3 protein: ASSRSGISYGYT
J gene: TRBJ1-2
V gene: TRBV14

CDR3 protein: ASRMSNTGELF
J gene: TRBJ2-2
V gene: TRBV6-4

CDR3 protein: ASSPSPQRGYT
J gene: TRBJ1-2
V gene: TRBV9

CDR3 protein: ASSGVRGYTEAF
J gene: TRBJ1-1
V gene: TRBV6-1

CDR3 protein: ASSYQLSADTQY
J gene: TRBJ2-3
V gene: TRBV28

CDR3 protein: ATSRELTDTQY
J gene: TRBJ2-3
V gene: TRBV15

CDR3 protein: ASGLVQGGLNTGELF
J gene: TRBJ2-2
V gene: TRBV12-5

CDR3 protein: ASSLGEVVSETQY
J gene: TRBJ2-5
V gene: TRBV7-9

CDR3 protein: ASSPRDSYNEQF
J gene: TRBJ2-1
V gene: TRBV7-3

CDR3 protein: ASSQVPAGGSYEQY
J gene: TRBJ2-7
V gene: TRBV4-2